A selection of T cell receptor beta chains follows, all from one sample in a study of cytomegalovirus exposure and HLA in healthy donors. Profiled with immunoSEQ multiplex PCR; TCRdb holds only in-frame clones, not every one. The data show roughly 190,000 clones, approximately 82% seen once. Sequencing was performed on PBMCs. These receptors all stem from a man between 35 and 55 years old in good health and CMV-seropositive. Each CDR3 is given with its conserved first and last residue.

v_gene	j_gene	CDR3aa
TRBV7-9	TRBJ2-1	CSSNQREEQFF
TRBV5-1	TRBJ1-2	CASRPQGITYGYTF
TRBV7-9	TRBJ1-5	CASSPSGGGYNQPQHF
TRBV7-2	TRBJ1-1	CASSLDSTRGTEAFF
TRBV10-3	TRBJ2-3	CAISEQDTQYF
TRBV15	TRBJ2-1	CATSRDLSSGSNEQFF
TRBV30	TRBJ2-1	CACLKWGGEQFF
TRBV9	TRBJ1-2	CASSSRWGDRQLDGYTF
TRBV10-1	TRBJ2-2	CASSQRGTGELFF
TRBV15	TRBJ1-1	CATSRGGEATEAFF
TRBV13	TRBJ2-7	CASSQSRDSYSYEQYF
TRBV7-9	TRBJ1-4	CASSYRGKLFF
TRBV29-1	TRBJ2-3	CSVAGGHHTDTQYF
TRBV7-2	TRBJ1-4	CASSLTGGEGEKLFF
TRBV5-1	TRBJ1-4	CASSAGQGGEKLFF
TRBV6-6	TRBJ1-2	CASSDYISNYGYTF
TRBV7-3	TRBJ2-5	CASSSGLAGAETQYF
TRBV5-1	TRBJ2-7	CASSGVGTGIGEQYF
TRBV5-8	TRBJ2-3	CASSSGRWGGKSTDTQYF
TRBV9	TRBJ2-6	CASSVDNSGANVLTF
TRBV7-2	TRBJ1-1	CASSLAQVNTEAFF
TRBV29-1	NA	CSVGQAYEQYF
TRBV11-3	TRBJ2-1	CASSFLAGGPSNEQFF
TRBV5-5	TRBJ2-3	CASSNAGTSGGPDTQYF
TRBV19	TRBJ2-6	CASSILGQGLSGANVLTF
TRBV6-1	TRBJ2-7	CAVPGQGDSQYF